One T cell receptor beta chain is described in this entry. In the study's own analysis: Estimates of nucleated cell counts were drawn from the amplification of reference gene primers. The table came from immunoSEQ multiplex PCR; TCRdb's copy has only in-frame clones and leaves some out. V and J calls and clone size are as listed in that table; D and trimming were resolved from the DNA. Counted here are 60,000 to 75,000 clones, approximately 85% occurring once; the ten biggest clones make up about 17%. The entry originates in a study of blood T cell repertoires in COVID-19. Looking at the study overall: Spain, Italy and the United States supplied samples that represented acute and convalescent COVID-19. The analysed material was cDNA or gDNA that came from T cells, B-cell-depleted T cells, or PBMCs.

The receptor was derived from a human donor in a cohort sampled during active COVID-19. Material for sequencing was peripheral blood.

CDR3 DNA sequence: TGTGCCAGCAGCTCCGGGACACAAAACTGGGAGCCCCAGCATTTT. Translation: CASSSGTQNWEPQHF. This chain uses TRBV5-6 with TRBJ1-5; weak D call: TRBD1 (6 bases). Trimming took off 3 bases at V and 8 bases at J, with 18 bases between the two ends. The CDR3 is made up of 15 amino acids. Germline V gene sequence: CDR1 SGHDT, CDR2 YYEEEE.